This T cell receptor (beta chain) was sequenced during a study of human T cells and chemical hapten exposure. TCRdb re-called the RACE reads with MiXCR, one entry per CDR3 protein. The sample has 80,000 to 100,000 distinct CDR3 sequences; roughly 7.2% are singletons. Time point reported: patch test 1, 2 weeks after DPC sensitization. Treatment indicated: therapeutic diphenylcyclopropenone sensitization with weekly scalp DPC. A note on this clonotype: The junction departs from germline at one end; a sequencing error may be responsible.

The CDR3 has 16 residues. Per germline, CDR1 MGHRA and CDR2 YSYEKL. The sample consisted of whole blood, taken in connection with sensitization to the hapten diphenylcyclopropenone (DPC). The chain uses TRBV4-1 and TRBJ2-3; unclear D gene. This receptor was taken from a woman aged 25 to 39 with alopecia areata. Some clones in this sample may be carry-over from other donors' samples. CDR3 region: CASGQTDGLKSDTQYF. The DNA for the CDR3 is TGCGCCAGCGGCCAGACCGATGGGTTAAAGTCAGATACGCAGTATTTT.